This TCR beta chain emerged from a study of shared clonotypes between healthy human individuals (dated by TCRdb to about 2020). Regarding the study in general: The cohort included three men and a couple of women between 18 and 49 years of age. For each donor, three plates each were used for CD4 naive and CD4 memory, two plates were used for CD8 naive, and one plate was used for CD8 memory. The study deeply sequenced blood TCR repertoires of several healthy adults to estimate repertoire size and the extent of clonotype sharing between individuals. To increase sequencing depth and limit assay-specific biases, different laboratories used diverse techniques to prepare libraries and sequence TCR repertoires. Per donor, leukapheresis produced somewhere between about 0.9 and 9.5 billion PBMCs.

Using the deep immunoSEQ assay, TCR CDR3 regions were amplified from genomic DNA by multiplex PCR. For each cell subset, the extracted genomic DNA was distributed evenly across all wells of several immunoSEQ 96-well plates, and each plate served as one replicate. For sorted subsets, 200 to 250 ng of genomic DNA, equivalent to around 30,000 T cell genomes, went into each replicate PCR. Purified libraries were measured with a Qubit 3.0 fluorometer, size-checked on a Bioanalyzer 2100, and measured again with the KAPA Library Quantification kit. A separate single-read 150-cycle Illumina NextSeq 550 flow cell was used to sequence each immunoSEQ 96-well plate. Under the source paper's analysis protocol: The immunoSEQ output contained only junctional sequences without quality scores, so filtering could not match that applied to full-length reads. Sequences were annotated with PyIR, a Python wrapper for IgBLAST v1.9, and V/J genes and CDR3 were assigned using IMGT germline references. Reads with weak V/J assignments (E-value above 1e-6), missing CDR3, stop codons, out-of-frame junctions, or ambiguous translated residues were removed. V3J clonotypes were defined as sequences sharing an identical inferred V gene, J gene, and CDR3 amino acid sequence. The percentage overlap between two repertoires was calculated by dividing the number of shared unique clonotypes by the size of the smaller repertoire. Richness of each repertoire was evaluated using RTK rarefaction, the Chao1 estimator, and Recon v2.1 estimates of unobserved clonotypes. Generation probabilities for all TCRbeta clonotypes obtained by the gDNA method from a handful of donors were computed using OLGA. TCRdb carries this immuneACCESS record with in-frame sequences only. Its versions omit some clonotypes, under half of them owing to an unresolved V gene in the studies checked, with the rest unexplained. V and J calls and clone size follow that table, whereas D and trimming were derived from the DNA. Here the sample has over a million clones; approximately 98.5% occur a single time. About 0.35% of the sample rests with the top ten.

Results and caveats for the whole study, not just this receptor: Based on pairwise subsampling, the degree of clonotype sharing among donors was expected to be affected by sequencing depth. Sampling was restricted to blood, and TCR repertoires in tissue are likely to differ from TCR repertoires in blood. Sharing across a few donors was observed for approximately 4.6% of naive CD4, around 3.5% of naive CD8, 2% to 2.5% of memory CD4, and 0.4% of memory CD8 clonotypes. Rarefaction of sorted-subset datasets indicated incomplete sequencing despite the large sequencing depth. Clonotypes shared by all four sorted-subset donors showed higher generation probabilities than non-shared clonotypes. Because the study included a small number of donors, the genetic and exposure-history diversity represented was limited. Estimated clonotype richness was generally larger for naive than for memory subsets.

The donors were healthy, HIV-negative adults with no recently reported acute infections or vaccinations. Every donor was a Caucasian adult living in Nashville, Tennessee, USA. CD4+ T cells were enriched by magnetic negative selection, after which naive cells were positively selected on CD45RA and the negative fraction was taken as the memory subset. Blood was obtained by leukapheresis, after which PBMCs were separated by Ficoll-Histopaque density gradient centrifugation and cryopreserved in liquid nitrogen vapor phase. Purity and quantity of every magnetically sorted T cell population were checked by analytical flow cytometry. From each sorted fraction, genomic DNA was isolated and quantified by UV absorbance on a Nanodrop 2000c. The CDR3 goes from the cysteine to the phenylalanine over 16 residues. The read is trimmed to its CDR3 DNA, 48 bases read in frame from base 1. The germline V gene (reference sequence) sets CDR1 to SEHNR and CDR2 to FQNEAQ. V loses 3 bases of germline sequence and J loses 0 bases, and the interval between the two ends is 13 bases.

About this clone itself: The antigen this receptor binds is unknown. Base qualities are not recorded, but no much larger clone differs from it by a single base.

In this chain, TRBV7-9 is recombined with TRBJ2-3; the D gene cannot be named for sure. Source material: naive CD4+ T cells sorted from blood. The label giving this sample's cell subset or site can be read as: CD45RA+ positively selected. This sequence originates from a man under 40 in good health. For the CDR3, the sequence is CASSFGFMGSTDTQYF. The base sequence is TGTGCCAGCAGCTTTGGTTTTATGGGAAGCACAGATACGCAGTATTTT.